These 18 T cell receptor beta chains came from one sample sequenced in a study of CD8+ T cells in alopecia areata. After isolation, RNA underwent reverse transcription to generate cDNA as the sequencing template. Sequenced by immunoSEQ multiplex PCR; TCRdb stores in-frame clones only, minus some. This sample yields 100,000 to 150,000 clones, of which roughly 55% are seen a single time; around 5.7% belongs to the top ten. Treatment in this sample: oral pan-JAK inhibitor, 5-10 mg twice daily. Here the sequenced sample was CD4+ T cells sorted from blood, taken at week 4, from a patient treated with tofacitinib. The receptors derive from a human donor with alopecia areata.

The chain employs TRBV14 and TRBJ2-3; no clear D gene. V dropped 4 bases and J dropped 3 bases, with 17 bases sitting between them. This CDR3 has 16 residues. Germline loops: CDR1 SGHDN, CDR2 FVKESK. The CDR3 sequence: CASSRPQPYRTDTQYF. The CDR3 DNA sequence: TGTGCCAGCAGCCGCCCCCAACCCTATAGGACAGATACGCAGTATTTT.

This clone showed up just once. The rearrangement links TRBV30 to TRBJ2-3; D is unresolved. Germline V gene sequence: CDR1 GTSNPN, CDR2 SVGIG (reference sequence). Between the trimmed V and J ends, which lost 2 bases and 2 bases, there was a span of 8 bases. This CDR3 has 13 amino acids. CDR3 region: CAWSRYPTDTQYF. The CDR3 nucleotides read TGTGCCTGGAGTCGATACCCCACAGATACGCAGTATTTT.

This clone was seen more than once but under ten times. The rearrangement links TRBV10-3 to TRBJ2-6; D ambiguous. The CDR3 length is 15 residues. The V end was cut by 6 bases, the J end by 4 bases, with 13 bases between. The V gene's germline CDR1 is ENHRY and CDR2 SYGVKD. CDR3 sequence: CAISPAAVGANVLTF. CDR3 nucleotide sequence: TGTGCCATCAGCCCGGCGGCGGTCGGGGCCAACGTCCTGACTTTC.

A few counts support this clone. This chain joins TRBV29-1 and TRBJ1-1; maybe TRBD1 (5 bases). Germline CDR1 reads SQVTM; CDR2 reads ANQGSEA. Between the trimmed V and J ends, which lost 3 bases and 5 bases, there was a span of 10 bases. The CDR3 totals 12 residues. CDR3 nucleotides: TGCAGCGTTGATATTGGGGGGACTGAAGCTTTCTTT. Its translation: CSVDIGGTEAFF.

This sequence joins TRBV5-4 and TRBJ2-5; a possible D gene is TRBD2 (5 bases). Trimming shortened V by 3 bases and J by 0 bases, and 12 bases separated the two germline ends. The CDR3 has 15 amino acids. The V gene's germline CDR1 is SGHNT and CDR2 YYREEE (reference sequence). DNA for the CDR3: TGTGCCAGCAGCTCCGGAGGAGGCGACCAAGAGACCCAGTACTTC. Amino acid sequence: CASSSGGGDQETQYF.

The chain links TRBV6-5 to TRBJ2-5; 10 bases are a match to TRBD2. With V trimmed by 2 bases and J by 4 bases, 7 bases remained unmatched. The CDR3 sequence is 16 residues long. In germline, CDR1 is MNHEY, CDR2 SVGAGI. CDR3 sequence reads: CASSYGGSGGPETQYF. The DNA of the CDR3 is TGTGCCAGCAGTTACGGGGGTAGCGGGGGGCCAGAGACCCAGTACTTC.

The count of this clone is one. The chain employs TRBV10-3 and TRBJ1-2; perhaps TRBD1 as D (5 bases). From germline, CDR1 is ENHRY and CDR2 SYGVKD. This CDR3 region has 16 residues. Trimming removed 0 bases from V and 2 bases from J, with 13 bases in between. The CDR3 region is CAISESGGPGNYGYTF. The CDR3 DNA reads as TGTGCCATCAGTGAGTCTGGTGGGCCAGGGAACTATGGCTACACCTTC.

The rearrangement joins TRBV21-1 to TRBJ2-7; TRBD1, the table's D call, was not compared with the DNA. TRBV21-1 is marked as a pseudogene. The CDR3 is made up of 15 amino acids. DNA for the CDR3: TGTGCCAGCCTGTATACGACAGGGAACCCCTACGAGCAGTACTTC. This translates into CASLYTTGNPYEQYF.

The chain is built from TRBV7-9 and TRBJ1-1; no reliable D call. The germline V gene has CDR1 SEHNR and CDR2 FQNEAQ (reference sequence). The CDR3 covers 14 residues. V dropped 1 base and J dropped 5 bases, with 11 bases sitting between them. The CDR3 region is CASSLGEERTEAFF. DNA for the CDR3: TGTGCCAGCAGCTTAGGGGAGGAGAGAACTGAAGCTTTCTTT.

A single count supports this clone. This sequence joins TRBV5-4 and TRBJ2-7; no reliable D call. V was cut by 7 bases and J by 1 base, with 21 bases left in between. The CDR3 spans 16 residues. The germline V gene has CDR1 SGHNT and CDR2 YYREEE (reference sequence). Here the CDR3 DNA reads TGTGCCAGCCAAGTGGGTGGACGGCCTTTGTCCTACGAGCAGTACTTC. This gives the protein CASQVGGRPLSYEQYF.

The chain employs TRBV2 and TRBJ1-1, with 8 bases aligning to TRBD1. The length of the CDR3 is 16 residues. J was trimmed by 1 base and V by 3 bases; bases with no gene match: 7. Germline V gives CDR1 SNHLY, CDR2 FYNNEI. This CDR3 is CASSDPGGGWNTEAFF. The CDR3 DNA reads as TGTGCCAGCAGTGACCCAGGGGGCGGGTGGAACACTGAAGCTTTCTTT.

The rearrangement joins TRBV30 to TRBJ2-2, with 7 bases identical to TRBD2. The CDR3 length is 16 residues. CDR1 and CDR2 from the germline V gene are GTSNPN and SVGIG (reference sequence). Unmatched junction bases numbered 7, after V lost 1 base and J lost 2 bases. The CDR3 bases are TGTGCCTGGAGTGGTGGTGGCGGGGGAAACACCGGGGAGCTGTTTTTT. The encoded protein is CAWSGGGGGNTGELFF. Full variable domain (outside the CDR3, taken from reference TRBV30 and TRBJ2-2): SQTIHQWPATLVQPVGSPLSLECTVEGTSNPNLYWYRQAAGRGLQLLFYSVGIGQISSEVPQNLSASRPQDRQFILSSKKLLLSDSGFYLCAWSGGGGGNTGELFFGEGSRLTVL.

This rearrangement joins TRBV29-1 to TRBJ1-1, with no clear D. The germline V and J ends were trimmed by 6 bases and 0 bases, with 5 bases remaining between them. Germline V lookup: CDR1 SQVTM, CDR2 ANQGSEA. This CDR3 spans 11 amino acids. CDR3 residues: CSVTMNTEAFF. Here the CDR3 DNA reads TGCAGCGTGACCATGAACACTGAAGCTTTCTTT. Drawing the rest from reference TRBV29-1 and TRBJ1-1, the complete variable domain is SAVISQKPSRDICQRGTSLTIQCQVDSQVTMMFWYRQQPGQSLTLIATANQGSEATYESGFVIDKFPISRPNLTFSTLTVSNMSPEDSSIYLCSVTMNTEAFFGQGTRLTVV.

This sequence joins TRBV18 and TRBJ2-5; 10 bases agree with TRBD1. The germline CDR1 and CDR2 sequences are KGHSH and LQKENI. The junction had 2 bases not matched to a gene; V was cut back by 5 bases and J by 5 bases. This CDR3 spans 13 amino acids. CDR3 in amino acids: CASSRQGAETQYF. The CDR3 DNA reads as TGTGCCAGCTCAAGACAGGGGGCTGAGACCCAGTACTTC.

This chain connects TRBV12-5 to TRBJ1-6; D is unresolved. Germline V gives CDR1 LGHNT, CDR2 FRNRAP. The CDR3 runs 10 residues. V lost 11 bases and J lost 10, with 9 bases in between. CDR3 loop: CAPFLSPLHF. The CDR3 DNA is TGTGCTCCTTTCCTGTCACCCCTCCACTTT.

This clone occurred a few times. The chain combines TRBV29-1 with TRBJ2-2; 11 nucleotides agree with TRBD1. The CDR3 is 13 amino acids. The V gene end was trimmed by 6 bases and the J gene end by 10 bases; junction bases not matched to a gene: 7. Germline values: CDR1 SQVTM, CDR2 ANQGSEA. The CDR3 region has the DNA TGCAGCGTCTCAGGGACAGGGGGTTCGGAGCTGTTTTTT. Translating gives CSVSGTGGSELFF.

This clone has just a few counts. This chain joins TRBV5-1 and TRBJ2-2, with TRBD1 identical over 9 bases. In germline, CDR1 is SGHRS, CDR2 YFSETQ. With V trimmed by 4 bases and J by 1 base, 2 bases remained unmatched. CDR3 size: 15 residues. The CDR3 spells CASSRTGVNTGELFF. CDR3 bases: TGCGCCAGCAGCCGGACAGGGGTGAACACCGGGGAGCTGTTTTTT. Drawing the rest from reference TRBV5-1 and TRBJ2-2, the complete variable domain is KAGVTQTPRYLIKTRGQQVTLSCSPISGHRSVSWYQQTPGQGLQFLFEYFSETQRNKGNFPGRFSGRQFSNSRSEMNVSTLELGDSALYLCASSRTGVNTGELFFGEGSRLTVL.

The CDR3 sequence is CASSQEGLPDQPQHF. The DNA of the CDR3 is TGCGCCAGCAGCCAGGAGGGACTCCCTGATCAGCCCCAGCATTTT. This chain connects TRBV4-3 to TRBJ1-5, with D tentatively TRBD1 (5 bases). The germline V gene has CDR1 LGHNA and CDR2 YSLEER. Trimming shortened V by 3 bases and J by 5 bases, and 14 bases separated the two germline ends. The CDR3 is made up of 15 amino acids.